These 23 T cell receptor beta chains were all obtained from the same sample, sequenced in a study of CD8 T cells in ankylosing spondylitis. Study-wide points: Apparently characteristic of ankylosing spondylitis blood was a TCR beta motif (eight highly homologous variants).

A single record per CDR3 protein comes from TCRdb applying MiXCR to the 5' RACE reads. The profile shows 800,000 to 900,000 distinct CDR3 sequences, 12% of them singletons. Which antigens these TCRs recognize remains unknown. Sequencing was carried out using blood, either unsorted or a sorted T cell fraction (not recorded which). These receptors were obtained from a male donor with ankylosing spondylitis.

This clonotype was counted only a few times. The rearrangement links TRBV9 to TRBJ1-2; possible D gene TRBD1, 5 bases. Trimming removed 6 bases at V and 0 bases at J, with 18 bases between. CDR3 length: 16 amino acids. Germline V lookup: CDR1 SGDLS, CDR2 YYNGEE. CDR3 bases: TGTGCCAGCACCACCCGGGAGGACACCGCTAACTATGGCTACACCTTC. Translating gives CASTTREDTANYGYTF. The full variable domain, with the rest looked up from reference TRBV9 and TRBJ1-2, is DSGVTQTPKHLITATGQRVTLRCSPRSGDLSVYWYQQSLDQGLQFLIQYYNGEERAKGNILERFSAQQFPDLHSELNLSSLELGDSALYFCASTTREDTANYGYTFGSGTRLTVV.

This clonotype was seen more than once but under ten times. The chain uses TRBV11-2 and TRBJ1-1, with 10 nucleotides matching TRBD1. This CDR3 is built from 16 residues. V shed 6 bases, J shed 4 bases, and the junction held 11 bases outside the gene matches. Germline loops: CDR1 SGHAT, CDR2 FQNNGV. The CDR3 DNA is TGTGCCAGCAGACTCGGTTGGGACAGGGGTGTCACTGAAGCTTTCTTT. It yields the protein CASRLGWDRGVTEAFF.

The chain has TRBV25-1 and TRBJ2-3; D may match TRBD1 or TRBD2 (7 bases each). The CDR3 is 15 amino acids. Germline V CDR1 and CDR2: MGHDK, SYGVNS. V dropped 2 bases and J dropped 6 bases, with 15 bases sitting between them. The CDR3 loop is CASSEPTGEGDTQYF. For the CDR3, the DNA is TGTGCCAGCAGTGAACCCACAGGGGAGGGGGATACGCAGTATTTT. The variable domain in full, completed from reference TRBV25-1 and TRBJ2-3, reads EADIYQTPRYLVIGTGKKITLECSQTMGHDKMYWYQQDPGMELHLIHYSYGVNSTEKGDLSSESTVSRIRTEHFPLTLESARPSHTSQYLCASSEPTGEGDTQYFGPGTRLTVL.

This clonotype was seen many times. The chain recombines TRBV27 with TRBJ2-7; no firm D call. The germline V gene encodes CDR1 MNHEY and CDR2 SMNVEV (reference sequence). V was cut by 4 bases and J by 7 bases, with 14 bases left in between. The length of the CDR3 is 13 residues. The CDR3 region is CASSSGPRREQYF. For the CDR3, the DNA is TGTGCCAGCAGTTCCGGGCCGCGGAGAGAGCAGTACTTC.

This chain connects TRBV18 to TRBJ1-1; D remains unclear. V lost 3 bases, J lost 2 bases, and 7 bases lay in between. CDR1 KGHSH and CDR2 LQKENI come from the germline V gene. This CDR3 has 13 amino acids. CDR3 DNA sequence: TGTGCCAGCTCACCCCTAACCAACACTGAAGCTTTCTTT. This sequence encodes CASSPLTNTEAFF.

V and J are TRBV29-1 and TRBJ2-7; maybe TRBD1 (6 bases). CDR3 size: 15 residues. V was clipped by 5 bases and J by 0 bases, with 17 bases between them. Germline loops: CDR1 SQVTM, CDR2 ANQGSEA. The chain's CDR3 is CSVIENRASSYEQYF. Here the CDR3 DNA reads TGCAGCGTTATTGAGAACAGGGCGAGCTCCTACGAGCAGTACTTC.

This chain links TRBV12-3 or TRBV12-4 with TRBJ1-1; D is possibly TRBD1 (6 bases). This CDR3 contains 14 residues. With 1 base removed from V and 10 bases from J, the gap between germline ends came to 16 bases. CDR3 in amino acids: CASSLGDRWSRAFF. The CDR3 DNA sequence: TGTGCCAGCAGTTTAGGCGACAGGTGGTCTCGAGCTTTCTTT.

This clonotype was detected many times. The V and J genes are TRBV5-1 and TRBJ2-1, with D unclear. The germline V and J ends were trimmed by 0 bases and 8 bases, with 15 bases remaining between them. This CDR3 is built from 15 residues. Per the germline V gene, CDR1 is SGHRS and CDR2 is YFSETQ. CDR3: CASSLGPSYSDEQFF. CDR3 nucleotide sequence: TGCGCCAGCAGCTTGGGACCGAGCTACAGCGATGAGCAGTTCTTC.

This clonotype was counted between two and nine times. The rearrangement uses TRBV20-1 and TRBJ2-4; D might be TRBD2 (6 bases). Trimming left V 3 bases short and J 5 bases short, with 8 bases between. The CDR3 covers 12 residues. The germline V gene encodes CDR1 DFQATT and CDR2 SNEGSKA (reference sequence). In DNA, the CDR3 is TGCAGTGCTAGGGGACTGGAAAACATTCAGTACTTC. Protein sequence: CSARGLENIQYF.

Written as DNA, the CDR3 is TGCGCCAGCAGCCTGACCGGGACAGGGGTGGATGAGCAGTTCTTC. This codes for CASSLTGTGVDEQFF. V gene TRBV5-1 combines with J gene TRBJ2-1; 10 bases are shared with TRBD1. This CDR3 region has 15 residues. V lost 4 bases and J lost 8; bases outside the gene matches: 9. The V gene's germline CDR1 is SGHRS and CDR2 YFSETQ.

This CDR3 reads CASSSGPEDEQYF. The CDR3 DNA reads TGTGCCAGCAGCTCGGGACCGGAGGACGAGCAGTACTTC. This chain connects TRBV28 to TRBJ2-7, with D perhaps matching TRBD1 or TRBD2 (5 bases each). V was shortened by 6 bases and J by 5 bases, with 14 bases between the two germline ends. CDR1 is MDHEN and CDR2 is SYDVKM in the germline V gene. The CDR3 runs 13 residues. Drawing the rest from reference TRBV28 and TRBJ2-7, the complete variable domain is DVKVTQSSRYLVKRTGEKVFLECVQDMDHENMFWYRQDPGLGLRLIYFSYDVKMKEKGDIPEGYSVSREKKERFSLILESASTNQTSMYLCASSSGPEDEQYFGPGTRLTVT.

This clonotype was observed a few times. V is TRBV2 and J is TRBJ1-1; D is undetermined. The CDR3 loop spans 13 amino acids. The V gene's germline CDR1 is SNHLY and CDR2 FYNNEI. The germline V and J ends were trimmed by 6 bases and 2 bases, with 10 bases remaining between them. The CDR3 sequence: CASSPESNTEAFF. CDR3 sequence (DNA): TGTGCCAGCAGCCCGGAGAGTAACACTGAAGCTTTCTTT.

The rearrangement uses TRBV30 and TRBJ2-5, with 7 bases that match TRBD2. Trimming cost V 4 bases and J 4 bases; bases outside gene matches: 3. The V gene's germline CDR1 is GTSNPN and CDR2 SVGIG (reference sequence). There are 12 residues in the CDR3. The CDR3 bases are TGTGCCTGGACCCCGGGAGGAGAGACCCAGTACTTC. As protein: CAWTPGGETQYF.

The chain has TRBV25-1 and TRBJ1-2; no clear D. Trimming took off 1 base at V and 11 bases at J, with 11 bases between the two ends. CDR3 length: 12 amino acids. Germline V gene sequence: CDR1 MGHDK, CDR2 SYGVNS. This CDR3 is CASSEWAIRYTF. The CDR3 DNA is TGTGCCAGCAGTGAATGGGCAATTCGTTACACCTTC.

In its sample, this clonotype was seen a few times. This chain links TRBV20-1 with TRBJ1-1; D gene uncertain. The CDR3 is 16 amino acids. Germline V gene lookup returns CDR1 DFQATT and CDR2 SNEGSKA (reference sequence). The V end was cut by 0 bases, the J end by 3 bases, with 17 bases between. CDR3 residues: CSARDSKQWRDTEAFF. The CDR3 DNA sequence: TGCAGTGCTAGAGATAGCAAACAGTGGAGGGACACTGAAGCTTTCTTT.

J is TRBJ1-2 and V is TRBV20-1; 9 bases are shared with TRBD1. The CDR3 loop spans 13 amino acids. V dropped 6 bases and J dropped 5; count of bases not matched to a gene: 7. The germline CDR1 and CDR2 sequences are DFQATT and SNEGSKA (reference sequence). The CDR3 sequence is CSAGPGTGYGYTF. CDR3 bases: TGCAGTGCAGGACCGGGGACAGGGTATGGCTACACCTTC.

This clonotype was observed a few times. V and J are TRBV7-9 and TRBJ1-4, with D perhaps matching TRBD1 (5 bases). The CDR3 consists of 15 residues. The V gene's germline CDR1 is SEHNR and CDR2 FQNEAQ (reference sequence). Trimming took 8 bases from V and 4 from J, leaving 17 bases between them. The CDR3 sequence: CASGDRVVNNEKLFF. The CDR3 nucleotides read TGTGCCAGCGGGGACCGGGTCGTCAATAATGAAAAACTGTTTTTT.

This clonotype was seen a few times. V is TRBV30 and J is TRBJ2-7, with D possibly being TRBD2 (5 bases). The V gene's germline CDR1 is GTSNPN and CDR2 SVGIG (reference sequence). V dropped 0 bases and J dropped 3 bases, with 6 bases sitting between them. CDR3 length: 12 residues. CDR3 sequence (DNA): TGTGCCTGGAGTGTACGGGGCTACGAGCAGTACTTC. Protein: CAWSVRGYEQYF.

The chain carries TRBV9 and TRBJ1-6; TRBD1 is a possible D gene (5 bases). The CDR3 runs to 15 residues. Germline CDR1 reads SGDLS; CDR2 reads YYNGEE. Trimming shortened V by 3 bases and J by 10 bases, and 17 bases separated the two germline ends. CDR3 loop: CASSAWISGVSPLHF. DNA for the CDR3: TGTGCCAGCAGCGCTTGGATCTCGGGGGTATCACCCCTCCACTTT.

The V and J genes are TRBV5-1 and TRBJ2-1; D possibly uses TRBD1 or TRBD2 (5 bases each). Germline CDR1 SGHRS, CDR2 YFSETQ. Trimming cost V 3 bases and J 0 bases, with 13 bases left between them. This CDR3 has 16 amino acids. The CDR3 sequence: CASSYRDPSSYNEQFF. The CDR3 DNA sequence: TGCGCCAGCAGCTACCGGGACCCGAGCTCCTACAATGAGCAGTTCTTC. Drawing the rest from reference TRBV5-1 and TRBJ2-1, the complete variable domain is KAGVTQTPRYLIKTRGQQVTLSCSPISGHRSVSWYQQTPGQGLQFLFEYFSETQRNKGNFPGRFSGRQFSNSRSEMNVSTLELGDSALYLCASSYRDPSSYNEQFFGPGTRLTVL.

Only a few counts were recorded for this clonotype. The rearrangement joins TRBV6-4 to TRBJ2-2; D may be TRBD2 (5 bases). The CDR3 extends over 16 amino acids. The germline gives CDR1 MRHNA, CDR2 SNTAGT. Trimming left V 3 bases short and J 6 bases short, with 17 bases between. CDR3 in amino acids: CASSEWGSGNAGELFF. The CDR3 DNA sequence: TGTGCCAGCAGTGAGTGGGGATCGGGAAACGCCGGGGAGCTGTTTTTT.

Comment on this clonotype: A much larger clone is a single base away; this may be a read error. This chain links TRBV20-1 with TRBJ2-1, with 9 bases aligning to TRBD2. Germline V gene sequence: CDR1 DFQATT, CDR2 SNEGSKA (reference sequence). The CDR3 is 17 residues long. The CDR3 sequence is CSVSGGSGGPSYNKQFF. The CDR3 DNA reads TGCAGTGTTAGTGGTGGTAGCGGGGGTCCATCCTACAATAAGCAGTTCTTC.

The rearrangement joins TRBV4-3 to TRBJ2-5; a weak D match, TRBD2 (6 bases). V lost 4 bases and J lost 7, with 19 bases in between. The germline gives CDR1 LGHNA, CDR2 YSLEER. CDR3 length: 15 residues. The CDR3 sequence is CASSPDAGRVGTQYF. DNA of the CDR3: TGCGCCAGCAGCCCCGACGCGGGACGGGTGGGGACCCAGTACTTC.